These T cell receptor beta chains were read from a single sample in a study of regulatory T cells. Measured with immunoSEQ multiplex PCR; TCRdb has only the in-frame clones, and not every one. The sample lists 20,000 to 25,000 clones; roughly 93% were seen once. The sequenced material came from CD8+ T cells sorted from blood. The receptor source for this set is a child aged 2 to 10 with CD3G deficiency. CDR3s include the opening cysteine and the closing phenylalanine or tryptophan. The D gene is left open where the match is weak. Some rows mark clone size as missing; the rest say once, few, many or name a class of expanded clone.

j_gene	v_gene	d_gene	abundance	CDR3nt	CDR3aa
TRBJ2-7	TRBV19	.	.	TGTGCCAGTAGTATCGCCTGGGGGAGATACTACGAGCAGTACTTC	CASSIAWGRYYEQYF
TRBJ2-7	TRBV6-6	.	.	TGTGCCAGCAGTTACGCAGGAGGGTCCTACGAGCAGTACTTC	CASSYAGGSYEQYF
TRBJ2-3	TRBV30	.	once	TGTGCCTGGAGTGAAGACAGGCGTGGGGGAGATACGCAGTATTTT	CAWSEDRRGGDTQYF
TRBJ1-2	TRBV12-1	.	.	TGTGCCAGCACCGGCGGACAGTCGACTCCTTATAACTATGGCTACACCTTC	CASTGGQSTPYNYGYTF
TRBJ2-7	TRBV28	TRBD1	.	TGTGCCAGCAGTCTCAGGGGGCCCTACGAGCAGTACTTC	CASSLRGPYEQYF
TRBJ1-4	TRBV5-1	.	few	TGCGCCAGCAGCCACGGTTTATCGGTGTTTTTT	CASSHGLSVFF
TRBJ1-4	TRBV6-1	.	.	TGTGCCAGCAGTGAAATTCGTGCAACTAATGAAAAACTGTTTTTT	CASSEIRATNEKLFF
TRBJ1-5	TRBV28	.	.	TGTGCCAGCAGTACCCCTTACAGGGATTCTAGCAATCAGCCCCAGCATTTT	CASSTPYRDSSNQPQHF
TRBJ2-3	TRBV28	TRBD2	once	TGTGCCAGCAGTCTGAGCGGGAGCTCAGATACGCAGTATTTT	CASSLSGSSDTQYF
TRBJ2-7	TRBV6-1	.	.	TGTGCCAGCAGTGAAGCGTACCAGGGCCTCGAGCAGTACTTC	CASSEAYQGLEQYF